This TCR beta chain comes out of a study of T cells in localized non-small cell lung cancer. The V gene's germline CDR1 is SNHLY and CDR2 FYNNEI. V lost 8 bases to trimming and J lost 0 bases; unmatched junction nucleotides: 21. The CDR3 totals 21 residues. Profiling relied on immunoSEQ multiplex PCR, and the TCRdb table lists in-frame clones only, not all of them. The sample lists some 20,000 clones, 90% seen once, with roughly 7.2% in the top ten. Comment on this clone: Its antigen is not known.

General study points: In adjacent lung, a median roughly 60 of the top 100 tumor clones were found. In the blood, greater T cell density corresponded to longer overall survival. Uninvolved adjacent lung showed the highest T cell clonality, exceeding tumor.

The chain combines TRBV2 with TRBJ2-1; 11 bases match TRBD2. This clonotype was obtained from a woman aged 35 to 70 with stage I lung adenocarcinoma. This specimen consisted of peripheral blood, obtained before any cancer treatment. CDR3 residues: CASHSPDGTSGSQSSYNEQFF. CDR3 nucleotide sequence: TGTGCCAGCCATTCCCCCGACGGGACTAGCGGTTCTCAGAGCTCCTACAATGAGCAGTTCTTC.